This T cell receptor (beta chain) was captured by sequencing in a study of T-cell reconstitution after alpha-beta-depleted transplantation in children. Unique molecular identifiers tagged the TCRbeta library. TCRdb used MiXCR to reprocess the PCR reads, holding one entry per CDR3 protein. This sample has approximately 500,000 distinct CDR3 sequences; roughly a quarter occur once, and the top ten carry about a third. From germline, CDR1 is MGHRA and CDR2 YSYEKL. The V gene end was trimmed by 1 base and the J gene end by 6 bases; junction bases not matched to a gene: 10. The CDR3 consists of 16 residues. This clonotype was observed a few times. Its target is unknown. General study findings and limits: The study reportedly traced alpha-beta T cells about two months after transplant to several hundred expanded graft clones. There were some patients whose high TCRbeta diversity at day 60 came from surviving recipient T cells and thymic progenitors. Counts and diversity of T cells one year after transplant came mostly from newly produced T cells.

The receptor comes from a boy under two years old with Wiskott-Aldrich syndrome, due to receive a stem cell transplant. This sample comprised PBMCs, obtained before TCRalphabeta/CD19-depleted stem cell transplant. The chain employs TRBV4-1 and TRBJ2-7; TRBD2 matches 9 bases. As DNA, the CDR3 is TGCGCCAGCAGCCAAGCGGGAGGGAGCGGGAGGTTCGAGCAGTACTTC. Its protein is CASSQAGGSGRFEQYF.